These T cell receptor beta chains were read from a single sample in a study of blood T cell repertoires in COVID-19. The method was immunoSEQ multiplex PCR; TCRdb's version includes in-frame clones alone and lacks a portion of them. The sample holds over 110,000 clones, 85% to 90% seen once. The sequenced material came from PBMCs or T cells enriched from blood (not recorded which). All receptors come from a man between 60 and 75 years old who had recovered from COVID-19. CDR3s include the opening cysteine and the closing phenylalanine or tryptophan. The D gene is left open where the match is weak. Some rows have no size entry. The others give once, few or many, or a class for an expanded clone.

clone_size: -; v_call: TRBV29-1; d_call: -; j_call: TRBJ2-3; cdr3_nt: TGCAGCGTTTTGGTGGGCACTAGCACAGATACGCAGTATTTT; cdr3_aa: CSVLVGTSTDTQYF
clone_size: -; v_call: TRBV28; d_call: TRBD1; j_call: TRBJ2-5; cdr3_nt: TGTGCCAGCAGGAGTCCGGGACAGGGAAGCCAAGAGACCCAGTACTTC; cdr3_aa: CASRSPGQGSQETQYF
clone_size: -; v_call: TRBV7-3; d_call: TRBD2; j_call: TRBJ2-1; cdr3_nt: TGTGCCAGCAGCTCCCACAGGCTAGCGGGAGTAGGCAATGAGCAGTTCTTC; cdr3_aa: CASSSHRLAGVGNEQFF
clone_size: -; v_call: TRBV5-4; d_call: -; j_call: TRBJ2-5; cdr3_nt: TGTGCCAGCAGCTTGACGGGGGGCCTAGTGGAGACCCAGTACTTC; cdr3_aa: CASSLTGGLVETQYF
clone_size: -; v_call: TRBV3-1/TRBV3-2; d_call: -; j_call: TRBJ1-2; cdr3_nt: TGTGCCAGCAGCCAAGATTACAGCTATGGCTACACCTTC; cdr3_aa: CASSQDYSYGYTF
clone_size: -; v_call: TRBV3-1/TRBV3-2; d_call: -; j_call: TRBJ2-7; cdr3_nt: TGTGCCAGCAGCCAAGGGCTTCAACCCTACGAGCAGTACTTC; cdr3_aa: CASSQGLQPYEQYF
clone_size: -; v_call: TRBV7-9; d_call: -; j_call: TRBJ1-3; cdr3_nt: TGTGCCAGCAGCCCCCATGAGGCTGGAAACACCATATATTTT; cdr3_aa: CASSPHEAGNTIYF
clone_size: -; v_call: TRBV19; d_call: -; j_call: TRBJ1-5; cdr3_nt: TGTGCCAGTAGTATCCGGGAGGATCAGCCCCAGCATTTT; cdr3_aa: CASSIREDQPQHF
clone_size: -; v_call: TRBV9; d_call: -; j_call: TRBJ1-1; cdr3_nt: TGTGCCAGCAGCGTAGGTGGCCTGTTGAACACTGAAGCTTTCTTT; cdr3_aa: CASSVGGLLNTEAFF
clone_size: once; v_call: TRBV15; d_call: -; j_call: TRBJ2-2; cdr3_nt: TGTGCCACCAGCAGAGACAGTTCCACCGGGGAGCTGTTTTTT; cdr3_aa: CATSRDSSTGELFF
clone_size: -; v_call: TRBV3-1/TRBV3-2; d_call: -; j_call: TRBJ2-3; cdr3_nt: TGTGCCAGCAGCCCTGGCGGTGATACGCAGTATTTT; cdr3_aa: CASSPGGDTQYF
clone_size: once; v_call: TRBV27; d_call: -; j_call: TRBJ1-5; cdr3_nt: TGTGCCAGCAGTTATTTGTCAGGGAGCAATCAGCCCCAGCATTTT; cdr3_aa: CASSYLSGSNQPQHF
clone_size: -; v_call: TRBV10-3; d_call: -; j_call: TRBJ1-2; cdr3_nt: TGTGCCATCACCCCTAACAGGGAGTTTGCTAGGGGCTACACCTTC; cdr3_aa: CAITPNREFARGYTF
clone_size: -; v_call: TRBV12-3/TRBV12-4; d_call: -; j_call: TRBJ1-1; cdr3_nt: TGTGCCAGCAGATGGGGGCGAGGAACTGAAGCTTTCTTT; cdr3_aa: CASRWGRGTEAFF
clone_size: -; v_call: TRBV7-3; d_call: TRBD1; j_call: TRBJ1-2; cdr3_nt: TGTGCCAGCAGCCTAAAAAGTCTGCAGGGGGCTTGGTATGGCTACACCTTC; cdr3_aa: CASSLKSLQGAWYGYTF
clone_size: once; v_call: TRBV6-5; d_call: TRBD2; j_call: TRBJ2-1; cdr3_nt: TGTGCCAGCACCACGGGACTAGCGGGATCTGAGCAGTTCTTC; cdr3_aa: CASTTGLAGSEQFF
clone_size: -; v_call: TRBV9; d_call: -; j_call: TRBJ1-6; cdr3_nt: TGTGCCAGCAGCGTAGGGCTCGGGGGTTCACCCCTCCACTTT; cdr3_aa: CASSVGLGGSPLHF
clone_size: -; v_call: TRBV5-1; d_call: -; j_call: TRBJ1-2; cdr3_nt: TGCGCCAGCAGCTTGGGGGGGCCGGGCTACACCTTC; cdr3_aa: CASSLGGPGYTF
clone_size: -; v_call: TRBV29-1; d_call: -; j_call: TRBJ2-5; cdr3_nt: TGCAGCGTTGGTCAGGGTGGTGAGACCCAGTACTTC; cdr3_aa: CSVGQGGETQYF
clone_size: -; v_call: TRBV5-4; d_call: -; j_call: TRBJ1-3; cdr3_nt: TGTGCCAGCAGCTTGGGGGTGACAGAACTTATGGGGGGAAACACCATATATTTT; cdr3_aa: CASSLGVTELMGGNTIYF
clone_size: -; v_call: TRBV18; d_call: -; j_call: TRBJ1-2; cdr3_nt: TGTGCCAGCTCACCGACCAGGGGCAACTATGGCTACACCTTC; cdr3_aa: CASSPTRGNYGYTF
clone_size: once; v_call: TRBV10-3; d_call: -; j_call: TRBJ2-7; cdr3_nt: TGTGCCATCAGTGAAAGAGACAGCTACGAGCAGTACTTC; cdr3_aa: CAISERDSYEQYF
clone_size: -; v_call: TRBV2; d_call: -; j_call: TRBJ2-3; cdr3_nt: TGTGCCAGCAGGACGGACAGTACAGATACGCAGTATTTT; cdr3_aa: CASRTDSTDTQYF
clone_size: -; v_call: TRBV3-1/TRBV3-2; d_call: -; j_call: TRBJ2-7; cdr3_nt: TGTGCCAGCAGCCAAGATATAGGTAGCGGCTACGAGCAGTACTTC; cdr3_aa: CASSQDIGSGYEQYF
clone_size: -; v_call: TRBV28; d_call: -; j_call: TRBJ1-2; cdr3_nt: TGTGCCACCGATGGCTACACCTTC; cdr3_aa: CATDGYTF
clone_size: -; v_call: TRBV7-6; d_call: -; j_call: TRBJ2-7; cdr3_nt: TGTGCCAGCAGCATAGCAGAAGCACAGGGTGGGGCCTACGAGCAGTACTTC; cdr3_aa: CASSIAEAQGGAYEQYF
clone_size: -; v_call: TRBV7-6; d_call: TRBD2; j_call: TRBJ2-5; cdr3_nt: TGTGCCAGTTCTAGCGGGTCACAAGAGACCCAGTACTTC; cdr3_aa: CASSSGSQETQYF
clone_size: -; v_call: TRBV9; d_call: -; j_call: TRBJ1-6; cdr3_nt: TGTGCCAGCAGCGAGGGGGACGGGGCCCGCCAGAATTCACCCCTCCACTTT; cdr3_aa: CASSEGDGARQNSPLHF
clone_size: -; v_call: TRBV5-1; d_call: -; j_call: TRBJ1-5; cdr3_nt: TGCGCCAGCAGCTTGGGCGGTACGGACAATCAGCCCCAGCATTTT; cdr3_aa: CASSLGGTDNQPQHF
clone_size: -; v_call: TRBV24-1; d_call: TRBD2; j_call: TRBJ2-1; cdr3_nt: TGTGCCACCAGTGACCGGAAAACTAGCGTAATGAGCTCCTACAATGAGCAGTTCTTC; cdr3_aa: CATSDRKTSVMSSYNEQFF
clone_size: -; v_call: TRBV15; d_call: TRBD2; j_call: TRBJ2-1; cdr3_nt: TGTGCCACCAGCAATCCCTCCCGACCGGGACTAGAAAGATTCTTC; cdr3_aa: CATSNPSRPGLERFF
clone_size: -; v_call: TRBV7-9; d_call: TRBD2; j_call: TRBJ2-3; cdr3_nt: TGTGCCAGCAGCTTAGACGGGAGGGGCGGAGATACGCAGTATTTT; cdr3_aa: CASSLDGRGGDTQYF
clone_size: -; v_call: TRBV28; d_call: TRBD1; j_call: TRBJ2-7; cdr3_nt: TGTGCCAGCAGTCCCTCCCGGGACAGGGGCTACGAGCAGTACTTC; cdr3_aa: CASSPSRDRGYEQYF
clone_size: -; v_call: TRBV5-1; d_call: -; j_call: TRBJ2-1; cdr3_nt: TGCGCCAGCAGCCGGGAAGGGGGTACATATGGTGAGCAGTTCTTC; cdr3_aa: CASSREGGTYGEQFF
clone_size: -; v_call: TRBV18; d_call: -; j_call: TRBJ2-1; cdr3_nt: TGTGCCAGCTCACCACCCCAGGGGAGTTCGGTGAATGAGCAGTTCTTC; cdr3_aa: CASSPPQGSSVNEQFF
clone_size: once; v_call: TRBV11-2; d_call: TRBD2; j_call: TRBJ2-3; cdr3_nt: TGTGCCAGCAGGGCCGGGACTAGCAATACGCAGTATTTT; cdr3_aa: CASRAGTSNTQYF
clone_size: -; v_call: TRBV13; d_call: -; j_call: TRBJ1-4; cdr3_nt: TGTGCCAGCAGCCTACGGACAGCTAATGAAAAACTGTTTTTT; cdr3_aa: CASSLRTANEKLFF
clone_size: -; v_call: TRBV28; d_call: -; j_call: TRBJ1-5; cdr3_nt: TGTGCCAGCAGTTTAATACCAGGGACACAGCCCCAGCATTTT; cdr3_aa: CASSLIPGTQPQHF
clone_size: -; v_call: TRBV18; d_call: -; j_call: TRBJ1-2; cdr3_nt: TGTGCCAGCTCACCGTACAGGGAAGACGGCTACACCTTC; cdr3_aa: CASSPYREDGYTF
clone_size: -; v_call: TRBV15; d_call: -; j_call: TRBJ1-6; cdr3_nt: TGTGCCACCAGCAGAGTAGGCGGTTCACCCCTCCACTTT; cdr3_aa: CATSRVGGSPLHF
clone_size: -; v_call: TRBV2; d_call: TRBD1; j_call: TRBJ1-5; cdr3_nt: TGTGCCAGCGCAGGGGGCAGCAATCAGCCCCAGCATTTT; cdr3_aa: CASAGGSNQPQHF
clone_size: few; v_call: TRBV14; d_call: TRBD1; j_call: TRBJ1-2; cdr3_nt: TGTGCCAGCAGCCAGGGACAGGGGGCCACTAACTATGGCTACACCTTC; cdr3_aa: CASSQGQGATNYGYTF
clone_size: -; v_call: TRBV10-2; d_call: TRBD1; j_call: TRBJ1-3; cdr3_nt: TGCGCCAGCAGTGACAGGGGACAGATATCTGGAAACACCATATATTTT; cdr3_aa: CASSDRGQISGNTIYF
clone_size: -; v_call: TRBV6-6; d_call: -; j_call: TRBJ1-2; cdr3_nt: TGTGCCAGCAGTTACTCGATGCCAGGGGACGGCTACACCTTC; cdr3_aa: CASSYSMPGDGYTF
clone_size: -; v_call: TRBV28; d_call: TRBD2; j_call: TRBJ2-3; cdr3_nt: TGTGCCAGCAGTTTCACCCTAGCGGGAGATGGGGATACGCAGTATTTT; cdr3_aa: CASSFTLAGDGDTQYF
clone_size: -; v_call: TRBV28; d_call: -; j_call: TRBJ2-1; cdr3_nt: TGTGCCAGCAGTTTTAAACCCCTAACCTACAATGAGCAGTTCTTC; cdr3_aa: CASSFKPLTYNEQFF
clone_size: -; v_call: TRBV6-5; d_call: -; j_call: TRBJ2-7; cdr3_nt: TGTGCCAGCAGCCGGACAGTCCTTTCCTACGAGCAGTACTTC; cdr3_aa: CASSRTVLSYEQYF
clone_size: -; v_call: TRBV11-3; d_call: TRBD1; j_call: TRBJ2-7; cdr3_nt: TGTGCCAGCAGCAGGGACAGTAACTACGAGCAGTACTTC; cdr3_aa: CASSRDSNYEQYF
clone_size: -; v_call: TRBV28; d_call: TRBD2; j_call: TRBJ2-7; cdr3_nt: TGTGCCAGCAGCGAAGAGGGACTAGCGGGGATACTCTACGAGCAGTACTTC; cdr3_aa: CASSEEGLAGILYEQYF
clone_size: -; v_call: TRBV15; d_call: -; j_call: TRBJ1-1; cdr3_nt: TGTGCCACCAGCATCACTGAGAACACTGAAGCTTTCTTT; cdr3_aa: CATSITENTEAFF
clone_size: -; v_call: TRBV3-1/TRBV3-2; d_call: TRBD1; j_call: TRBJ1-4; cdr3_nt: TGTGCCAGCAGCCAAGTGGCAGGGGGCAACGAAAAACTGTTTTTT; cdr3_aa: CASSQVAGGNEKLFF
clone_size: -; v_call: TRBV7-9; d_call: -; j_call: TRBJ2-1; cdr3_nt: TGTGCCAGCAGCTGGAGACAGTACAATGAGCAGTTCTTC; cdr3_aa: CASSWRQYNEQFF
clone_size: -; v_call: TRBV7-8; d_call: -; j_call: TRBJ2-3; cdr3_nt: TGTGCCAGCAGCCTTAATGGACAGATAGCGACAGATACGCAGTATTTT; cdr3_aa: CASSLNGQIATDTQYF
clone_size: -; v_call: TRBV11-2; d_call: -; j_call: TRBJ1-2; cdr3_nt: TGTGCCAGCAGCTTAGCGGGGAACTATGGCTACACCTTC; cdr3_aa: CASSLAGNYGYTF